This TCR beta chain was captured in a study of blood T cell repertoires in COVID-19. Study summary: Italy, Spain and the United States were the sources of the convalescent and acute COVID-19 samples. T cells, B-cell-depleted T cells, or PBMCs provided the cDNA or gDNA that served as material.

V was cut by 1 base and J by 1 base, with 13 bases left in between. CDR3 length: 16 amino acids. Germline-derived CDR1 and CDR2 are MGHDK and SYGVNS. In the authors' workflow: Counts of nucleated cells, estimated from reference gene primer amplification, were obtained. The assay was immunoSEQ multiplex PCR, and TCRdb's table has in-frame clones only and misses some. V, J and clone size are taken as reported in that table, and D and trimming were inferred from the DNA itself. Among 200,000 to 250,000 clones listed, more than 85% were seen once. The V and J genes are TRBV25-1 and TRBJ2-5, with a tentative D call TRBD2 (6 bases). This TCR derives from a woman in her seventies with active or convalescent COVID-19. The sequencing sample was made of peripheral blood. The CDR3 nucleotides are TGTGCCAGCAGTGAATCCGGGGGAGGCTTCCAAGAGACCCAGTACTTC. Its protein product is CASSESGGGFQETQYF. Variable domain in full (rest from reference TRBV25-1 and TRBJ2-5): EADIYQTPRYLVIGTGKKITLECSQTMGHDKMYWYQQDPGMELHLIHYSYGVNSTEKGDLSSESTVSRIRTEHFPLTLESARPSHTSQYLCASSESGGGFQETQYFGPGTRLLVL.